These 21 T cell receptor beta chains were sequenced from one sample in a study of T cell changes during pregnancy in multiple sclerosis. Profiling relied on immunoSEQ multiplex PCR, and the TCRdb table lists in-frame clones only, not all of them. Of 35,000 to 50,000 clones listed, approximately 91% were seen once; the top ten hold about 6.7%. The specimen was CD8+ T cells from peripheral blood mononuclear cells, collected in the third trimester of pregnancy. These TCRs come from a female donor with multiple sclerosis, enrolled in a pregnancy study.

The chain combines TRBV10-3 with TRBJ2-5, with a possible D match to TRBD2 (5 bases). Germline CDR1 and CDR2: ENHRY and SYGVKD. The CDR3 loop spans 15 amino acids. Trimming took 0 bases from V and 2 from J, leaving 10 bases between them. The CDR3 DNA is TGTGCCATCAGTGAGTCGATGCGGGTACAAGAGACCCAGTACTTC. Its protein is CAISESMRVQETQYF.

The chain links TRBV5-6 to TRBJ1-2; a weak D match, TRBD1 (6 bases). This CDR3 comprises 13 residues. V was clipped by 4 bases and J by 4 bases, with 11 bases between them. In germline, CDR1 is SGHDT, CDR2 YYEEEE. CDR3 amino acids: CASSETGSYGYTF. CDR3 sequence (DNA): TGTGCCAGCAGCGAAACAGGGAGCTATGGCTACACCTTC.

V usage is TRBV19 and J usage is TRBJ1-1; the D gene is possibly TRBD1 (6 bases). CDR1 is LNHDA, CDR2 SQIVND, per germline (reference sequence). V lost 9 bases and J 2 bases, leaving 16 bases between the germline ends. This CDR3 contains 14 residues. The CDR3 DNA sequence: TGTGCCAGCATACAGGGACGAGGAAACACTGAAGCTTTCTTT. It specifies CASIQGRGNTEAFF.

The CDR3, as DNA: TGTGCCAGCAGTTGGACAGCACGCTACGAGCAGTACTTC. Amino acid sequence: CASSWTARYEQYF. The rearrangement joins TRBV6-5 to TRBJ2-7; TRBD1 might be the D (6 bases). Trimming left V 4 bases short and J 3 bases short, with 10 bases between. Looked up from germline, CDR1 is MNHEY and CDR2 is SVGAGI. This CDR3 has 13 residues.

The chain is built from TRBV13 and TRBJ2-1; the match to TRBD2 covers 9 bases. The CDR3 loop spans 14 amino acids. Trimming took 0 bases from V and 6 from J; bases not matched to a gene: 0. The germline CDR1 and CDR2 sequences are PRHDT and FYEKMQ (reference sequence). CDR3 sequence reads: CASSLGTSGNEQFF. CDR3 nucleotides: TGTGCCAGCAGCTTAGGGACTAGCGGCAATGAGCAGTTCTTC.

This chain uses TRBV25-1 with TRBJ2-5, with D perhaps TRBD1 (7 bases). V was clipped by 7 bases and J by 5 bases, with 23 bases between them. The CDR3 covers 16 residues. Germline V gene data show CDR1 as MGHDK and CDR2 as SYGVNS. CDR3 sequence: CASMLPGGLRVETQYF. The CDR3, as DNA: TGTGCCAGCATGCTCCCAGGGGGGCTTCGGGTTGAGACCCAGTACTTC.

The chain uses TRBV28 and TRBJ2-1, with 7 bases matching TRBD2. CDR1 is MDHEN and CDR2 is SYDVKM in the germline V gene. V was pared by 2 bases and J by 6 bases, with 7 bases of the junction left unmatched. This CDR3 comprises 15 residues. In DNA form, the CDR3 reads TGTGCCAGCAGTTTACTCGCGGGAGCTGTCAATGAGCAGTTCTTC. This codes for CASSLLAGAVNEQFF.

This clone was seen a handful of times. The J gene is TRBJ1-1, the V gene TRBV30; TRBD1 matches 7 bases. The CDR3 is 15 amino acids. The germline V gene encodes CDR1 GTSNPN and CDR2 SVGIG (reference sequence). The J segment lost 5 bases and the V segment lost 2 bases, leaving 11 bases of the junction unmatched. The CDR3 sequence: CAWSFGTGVETEAFF. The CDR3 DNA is TGTGCCTGGAGTTTTGGAACAGGGGTGGAAACTGAAGCTTTCTTT.

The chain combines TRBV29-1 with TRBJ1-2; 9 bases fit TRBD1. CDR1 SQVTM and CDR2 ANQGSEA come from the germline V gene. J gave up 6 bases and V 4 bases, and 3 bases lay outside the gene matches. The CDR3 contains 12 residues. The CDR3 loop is CSVVGTGNGYTF. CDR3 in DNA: TGCAGCGTTGTTGGGACAGGGAATGGCTACACCTTC.

The DNA for the CDR3 is TGTGCCAGCAGTGAAGGCGGAGGCGTCTTCAATGAGCAGTTCTTC. Translation: CASSEGGGVFNEQFF. The genes are TRBV2 and TRBJ2-1; D is perhaps TRBD2 (5 bases). The CDR3 length is 15 residues. Germline CDR1 reads SNHLY; CDR2 reads FYNNEI. V was clipped by 1 base and J by 6 bases, with 13 bases between them.

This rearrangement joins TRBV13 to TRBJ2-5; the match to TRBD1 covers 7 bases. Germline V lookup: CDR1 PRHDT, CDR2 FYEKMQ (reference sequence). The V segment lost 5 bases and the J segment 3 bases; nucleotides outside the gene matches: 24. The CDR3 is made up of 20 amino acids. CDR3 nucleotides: TGTGCCAGCAGCCCATCCTTTCCCGGGACAGCGGAGATGAAAGAAGAGACCCAGTACTTC. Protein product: CASSPSFPGTAEMKEETQYF. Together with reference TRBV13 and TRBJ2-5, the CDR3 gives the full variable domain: AAGVIQSPRHLIKEKRETATLKCYPIPRHDTVYWYQQGPGQDPQFLISFYEKMQSDKGSIPDRFSAQQFSDYHSELNMSSLELGDSALYFCASSPSFPGTAEMKEETQYFGPGTRLLVL.

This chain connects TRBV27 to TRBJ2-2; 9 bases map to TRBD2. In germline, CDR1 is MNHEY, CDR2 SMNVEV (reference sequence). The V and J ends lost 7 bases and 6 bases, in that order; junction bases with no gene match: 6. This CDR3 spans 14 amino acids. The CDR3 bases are TGTGCCAGCACCTTTGGGACTAGCCCCGGGGAGCTGTTTTTT. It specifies CASTFGTSPGELFF.

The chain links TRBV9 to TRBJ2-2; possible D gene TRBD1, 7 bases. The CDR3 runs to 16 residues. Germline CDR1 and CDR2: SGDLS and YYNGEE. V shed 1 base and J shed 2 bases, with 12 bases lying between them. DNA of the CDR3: TGTGCCAGCAGCGTATGGGGGGACAGTAACACCGGGGAGCTGTTTTTT. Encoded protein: CASSVWGDSNTGELFF.

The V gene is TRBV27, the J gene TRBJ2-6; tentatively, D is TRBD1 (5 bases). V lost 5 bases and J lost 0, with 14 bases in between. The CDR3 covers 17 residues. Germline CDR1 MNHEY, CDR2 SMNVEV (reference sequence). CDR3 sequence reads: CASSPLDSNSGANVLTF. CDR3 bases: TGTGCCAGCAGTCCGCTAGACAGCAACTCTGGGGCCAACGTCCTGACTTTC.

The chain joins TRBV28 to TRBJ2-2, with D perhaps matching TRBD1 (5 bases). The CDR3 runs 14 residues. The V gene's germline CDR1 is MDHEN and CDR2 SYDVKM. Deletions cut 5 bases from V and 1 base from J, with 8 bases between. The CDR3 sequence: CASSRQMNTGELFF. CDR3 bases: TGTGCCAGCAGTCGACAGATGAACACCGGGGAGCTGTTTTTT. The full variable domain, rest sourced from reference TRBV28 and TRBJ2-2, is DVKVTQSSRYLVKRTGEKVFLECVQDMDHENMFWYRQDPGLGLRLIYFSYDVKMKEKGDIPEGYSVSREKKERFSLILESASTNQTSMYLCASSRQMNTGELFFGEGSRLTVL.

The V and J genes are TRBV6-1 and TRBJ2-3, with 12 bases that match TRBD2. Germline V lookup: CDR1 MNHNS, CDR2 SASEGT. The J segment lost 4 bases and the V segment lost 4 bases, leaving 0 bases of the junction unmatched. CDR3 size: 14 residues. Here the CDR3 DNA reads TGTGCCAGCAGTGGACTAGCGGGAGCAGATACGCAGTATTTT. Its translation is CASSGLAGADTQYF.

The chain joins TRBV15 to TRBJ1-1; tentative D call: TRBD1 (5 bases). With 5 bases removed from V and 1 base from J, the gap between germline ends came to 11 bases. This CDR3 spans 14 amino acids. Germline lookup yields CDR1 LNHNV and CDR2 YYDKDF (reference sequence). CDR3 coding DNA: TGTGCCACCAGCGAGGAGGGGAAGAACACTGAAGCTTTCTTT. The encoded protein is CATSEEGKNTEAFF.

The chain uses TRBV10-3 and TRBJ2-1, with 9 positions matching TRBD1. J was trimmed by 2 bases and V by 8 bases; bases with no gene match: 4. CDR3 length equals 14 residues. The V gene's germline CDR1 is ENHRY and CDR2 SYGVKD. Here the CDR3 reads CAILGQGTYNEQFF. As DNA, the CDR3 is TGTGCCATCCTCGGACAGGGGACCTACAATGAGCAGTTCTTC.

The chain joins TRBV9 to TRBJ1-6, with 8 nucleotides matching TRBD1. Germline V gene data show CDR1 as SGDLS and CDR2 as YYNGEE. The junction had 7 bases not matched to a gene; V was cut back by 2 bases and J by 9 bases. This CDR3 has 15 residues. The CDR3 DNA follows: TGTGCCAGCAGCGTTTTAGGGACAGGTGGTTCACCCCTCCACTTT. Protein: CASSVLGTGGSPLHF.

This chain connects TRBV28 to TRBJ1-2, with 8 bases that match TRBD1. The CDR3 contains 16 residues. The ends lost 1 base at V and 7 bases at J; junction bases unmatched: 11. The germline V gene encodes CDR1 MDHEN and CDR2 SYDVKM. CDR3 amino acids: CASSLSEGQESPGYTF. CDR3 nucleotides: TGTGCCAGCAGTTTATCTGAGGGACAGGAGTCTCCTGGCTACACCTTC.

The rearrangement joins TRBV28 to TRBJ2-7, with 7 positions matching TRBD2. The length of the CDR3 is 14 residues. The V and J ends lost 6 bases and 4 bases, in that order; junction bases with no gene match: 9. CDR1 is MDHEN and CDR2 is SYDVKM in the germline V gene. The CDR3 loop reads CASSWGGRSYEQYF. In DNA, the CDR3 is TGTGCCAGCAGCTGGGGCGGGAGATCTTACGAGCAGTACTTC.